Following are 15 T cell receptor beta chains from one sample sequenced in a study of blood T cell repertoires in COVID-19. Here immunoSEQ multiplex PCR was the method, and the copy in TCRdb shows in-frame clones only, minus some. The sample has over 200,000 clones, more than 85% seen once. Material: peripheral blood. The source is a man between 35 and 55 years old with active or convalescent COVID-19.

This clone was recorded once. The V and J genes are TRBV7-9 and TRBJ2-2; 10 bases are shared with TRBD2. After removal of 2 bases from V and 6 bases from J, the junction contained 3 bases not matched to a gene. Germline V CDR1 and CDR2: SEHNR, FQNEAQ (reference sequence). There are 15 residues in the CDR3. CDR3 loop: CASSLPAGGPGELFF. The CDR3 nucleotides read TGTGCCAGCAGCTTACCAGCGGGAGGGCCCGGGGAGCTGTTTTTT.

This clone was detected only a few times. The chain couples TRBV12-3 or TRBV12-4 to TRBJ1-1; weak D call: TRBD1 (6 bases). The CDR3 contains 13 residues. Trimming shortened V by 4 bases and J by 6 bases, and 12 bases separated the two germline ends. The CDR3 DNA reads as TGTGCCAGCAGTTCCGGGACACCTCCTGAAGCTTTCTTT. Translating gives CASSSGTPPEAFF.

The V gene is TRBV18, the J gene TRBJ2-3, with 7 bases identical to TRBD2. The CDR3 spans 15 residues. Unmatched junction bases numbered 8, after V lost 5 bases and J lost 3 bases. Per germline, CDR1 KGHSH and CDR2 LQKENI. DNA for the CDR3: TGTGCCAGCTCATCACTAGCGTCTGTAACAGATACGCAGTATTTT. Amino acids: CASSSLASVTDTQYF.

The J gene is TRBJ2-5, the V gene TRBV6-5; D uncertain. V lost 6 bases, J lost 0 bases, and 8 bases lay in between. CDR1 is MNHEY and CDR2 is SVGAGI in the germline V gene. This CDR3 has 13 amino acids. The CDR3 reads CASSTQYQETQYF. In nucleotides, the CDR3 is TGTGCCAGCAGCACACAGTACCAAGAGACCCAGTACTTC.

The chain combines TRBV6-2 or TRBV6-3 with TRBJ1-5; 9 bases align to TRBD1. This CDR3 region has 18 residues. Germline V gene sequence: CDR1 MNHEY, CDR2 SVGEGT. Trimming cost V 2 bases and J 7 bases; bases outside gene matches: 15. The DNA of the CDR3 is TGTGCCAGCAGTTACCACCTTACGACAGGGGGAGGTCGACAGCCCCAGCATTTT. Its protein is CASSYHLTTGGGRQPQHF.

The V call is TRBV28, the J call TRBJ1-1, with 7 bases lining up with TRBD1. V gave up 5 bases and J gave up 1 base; unmatched junction bases: 7. Germline CDR1 reads MDHEN; CDR2 reads SYDVKM. The CDR3 contains 15 residues. The CDR3 DNA follows: TGTGCCAGCAGTCCCGGACAGGACCGGAACACTGAAGCTTTCTTT. This translates into CASSPGQDRNTEAFF.

To note about this clone: One base away lies a much larger clone, so this may be a sequencing read error. This chain links TRBV3-1 (or the pseudogene TRBV3-2) with TRBJ1-5; possible D gene TRBD1, 6 bases. This CDR3 is 13 amino acids long. From germline, CDR1 is LGHDT and CDR2 YNNKEL (reference sequence). Trimming took off 3 bases at V and 4 bases at J, with 7 bases between the two ends. The CDR3 DNA reads TGTGCCAGCAGCCACCAGGGGAATCAGCCCCAGCATTTT. The encoded protein is CASSHQGNQPQHF.

The chain recombines TRBV9 with TRBJ2-5; 10 bases agree with TRBD2. The CDR3 is 15 amino acids. The V gene's germline CDR1 is SGDLS and CDR2 YYNGEE. V gave up 3 bases and J gave up 5 bases; unmatched junction bases: 7. CDR3 residues: CASSESGGAGETQYF. The DNA for the CDR3 is TGTGCCAGCAGCGAAAGCGGGGGGGCCGGTGAGACCCAGTACTTC.

V and J are TRBV5-8 and TRBJ2-7; 12 bases are shared with TRBD2. Germline CDR1 and CDR2: SGHTS and YDEGEE. The CDR3 is made up of 18 amino acids. The junction had 15 bases not matched to a gene; V was cut back by 3 bases and J by 5 bases. The CDR3 loop is CASSSRLAGDPNPHEQYF. For the CDR3, the DNA is TGTGCCAGCAGCTCGAGACTAGCGGGAGACCCAAACCCCCACGAGCAGTACTTC.

This chain connects TRBV7-9 to TRBJ2-2, with 9 bases that match TRBD1. The J segment lost 6 bases and the V segment lost 5 bases, leaving 7 bases of the junction unmatched. The V gene's germline CDR1 is SEHNR and CDR2 FQNEAQ (reference sequence). This CDR3 is 15 amino acids long. In DNA form, the CDR3 reads TGTGCCAGCAGCCGGCCGGGACAGGGAGCCGGGGAGCTGTTTTTT. It codes for CASSRPGQGAGELFF.

The V call is TRBV10-1, the J call TRBJ1-2, with D tentatively TRBD1 (6 bases). The length of the CDR3 is 14 residues. Trimming took off 3 bases at V and 8 bases at J, with 16 bases between the two ends. From germline, CDR1 is WNHNN and CDR2 SYGVQD (reference sequence). The CDR3 here is CASSESKTRGGYTF. Written as DNA, the CDR3 is TGCGCCAGCAGTGAATCTAAAACCAGGGGAGGCTACACCTTC.

The rearrangement links TRBV4-1 to TRBJ2-1; a weak D match, TRBD1 (7 bases). The CDR3 length is 19 residues. Looked up from germline, CDR1 is MGHRA and CDR2 is YSYEKL. Between the trimmed V and J ends, which lost 0 bases and 0 bases, there was a span of 18 bases. For the CDR3, the DNA is TGCGCCAGCAGCCAAGATAAGATGGCGGGACAGATCTCCTACAATGAGCAGTTCTTC. It specifies CASSQDKMAGQISYNEQFF.

V usage is TRBV5-1 and J usage is TRBJ2-1; no definite D call. The CDR3 sequence is 14 residues long. The germline V and J ends were trimmed by 4 bases and 0 bases, with 8 bases remaining between them. Germline V gene data show CDR1 as SGHRS and CDR2 as YFSETQ. In nucleotides, the CDR3 is TGCGCCAGCAGCCAAGAGAGCTCCTACAATGAGCAGTTCTTC. Translation: CASSQESSYNEQFF.

This clone was seen only once. The chain has TRBV9 and TRBJ2-5; 10 bases align to TRBD2. This CDR3 comprises 16 residues. The germline V gene has CDR1 SGDLS and CDR2 YYNGEE. V lost 0 bases, J lost 5 bases, and 7 bases stayed unmatched. CDR3 sequence reads: CASSVASGGAQETQYF. In DNA form, the CDR3 reads TGTGCCAGCAGCGTAGCCAGCGGGGGGGCCCAGGAGACCCAGTACTTC.

The rearrangement links TRBV2 to TRBJ1-5; 8 bases align to TRBD1. CDR3 length: 15 amino acids. V lost 8 bases, J lost 4 bases, and 10 bases stayed unmatched. The germline gives CDR1 SNHLY, CDR2 FYNNEI. Here the CDR3 reads CASVLGQGLNQPQHF. CDR3 nucleotides: TGTGCCAGCGTTCTTGGACAGGGTTTAAATCAGCCCCAGCATTTT.